One and the same sample provided the 18 T cell receptor beta chains below, sequenced in a study of radiation and T cells in renal cell carcinoma. Libraries were prepared by immunoSEQ multiplex PCR; TCRdb keeps only in-frame clonotypes and omits some of them. Here the sample spans 140,000 to 150,000 clones, 75% to 90% being singletons. Time point noted: blood 4 weeks post-SBRT, at nephrectomy. Treatment of the sample: 15 Gy SBRT to primary tumor, nephrectomy 4 weeks later. Sample: blood, taken from a patient whose treatment included radiotherapy and nephrectomy. These receptor sequences come from a woman aged 45-60 years with renal cell carcinoma.

Regarding this clone: One junction end disagrees with the germline gene, perhaps due to a read error. The J gene is TRBJ2-7, the V gene TRBV5-5; 7 bases are a match to TRBD1. The CDR3 loop spans 15 amino acids. Per the germline V gene, CDR1 is SGHKS and CDR2 is YYEKEE (reference sequence). Here the CDR3 DNA reads TGTGCCAGCAGTACACTTAGACAGGGCTCCCACGAGCAGTACTTC. This codes for CASSTLRQGSHEQYF.

The chain joins TRBV2 to TRBJ2-5; 7 bases agree with TRBD1. After removal of 8 bases from V and 3 bases from J, the junction contained 6 bases not matched to a gene. There are 13 residues in the CDR3. CDR1 SNHLY and CDR2 FYNNEI come from the germline V gene. The CDR3 nucleotides read TGTGCCAGCTCGAGGGACAGCAAAGAGACCCAGTACTTC. Protein: CASSRDSKETQYF.

The table lists this clone with a few counts. V usage is TRBV7-3 and J usage is TRBJ2-1; TRBD2 matches at 16 bases. Unmatched junction bases numbered 12, after V lost 1 base and J lost 12 bases. The CDR3 loop spans 18 amino acids. Germline assignment: CDR1 SGHTA and CDR2 FQGTGA. CDR3 coding DNA: TGTGCCAGCAGCTTAAATTTCCCCGGGACTAGCGGGAGGGAGGGGCAGTTCTTC. It encodes CASSLNFPGTSGREGQFF.

This clone was picked up a small number of times. The chain employs TRBV7-2 and TRBJ1-4; TRBD1 matches 9 bases. CDR3 size: 14 residues. Looked up from germline, CDR1 is SGHTA and CDR2 is FQGNSA. V was pared by 7 bases and J by 10 bases, with 10 bases of the junction left unmatched. The CDR3 sequence is CASNTGTGRRKLFF. CDR3 coding DNA: TGTGCCAGCAACACCGGGACAGGGAGAAGAAAACTGTTTTTT.

J is TRBJ2-7 and V is TRBV2, with 12 bases aligning to TRBD2. Germline lookup yields CDR1 SNHLY and CDR2 FYNNEI. The length of the CDR3 is 16 residues. V trimming: 2 bases; J trimming: 2 bases; junction bases outside the gene matches: 4. CDR3 nucleotide sequence: TGTGCCAGCAGTGAAAGACTAGCGGGAGCCGCCTACGAGCAGTACTTC. Its protein product is CASSERLAGAAYEQYF.

This clone appeared once. The J gene is TRBJ2-5, the V gene TRBV5-6, with D possibly matching TRBD1 (5 bases). Looked up from germline, CDR1 is SGHDT and CDR2 is YYEEEE. Trimming took 5 bases from V and 4 from J, leaving 12 bases between them. This CDR3 spans 13 amino acids. Here the CDR3 DNA reads TGTGCCAGCAGTTTCGACAGTCGAGAGACCCAGTACTTC. This sequence encodes CASSFDSRETQYF.

The rearrangement uses TRBV6-6 and TRBJ1-1; possible D gene TRBD1, 6 bases. The germline gives CDR1 MNHNY, CDR2 SVGAGI (reference sequence). The CDR3 consists of 12 residues. The germline V and J ends were trimmed by 2 bases and 8 bases, with 9 bases remaining between them. The CDR3: CASSYTGWEAFF. CDR3 coding DNA: TGTGCCAGCAGTTACACAGGGTGGGAAGCTTTCTTT.

The chain joins TRBV9 to TRBJ2-1, with no clear D. This CDR3 comprises 13 residues. Between the trimmed V and J ends, which lost 4 bases and 7 bases, there was a span of 12 bases. Germline V gene lookup returns CDR1 SGDLS and CDR2 YYNGEE. In nucleotides, the CDR3 is TGTGCCAGCAGCCCGATGGCCGGGAATGAGCAGTTCTTC. It codes for CASSPMAGNEQFF.

The CDR3 coding sequence is TGTGCCAGCAGCGTAGCTTGGGACGGGACCTATGGCTACACCTTC. Amino acids: CASSVAWDGTYGYTF. This chain uses TRBV9 with TRBJ1-2; TRBD1 might be the D (5 bases). The V end lost 0 bases, the J end lost 4 bases, and 13 bases lay between the germline ends. The CDR3 spans 15 residues. The germline V gene encodes CDR1 SGDLS and CDR2 YYNGEE.

The rearrangement uses TRBV6-6 and TRBJ2-1; the D gene is possibly TRBD2 (6 bases). The V gene lost 2 bases and the J gene lost 6 bases, with 8 bases spanning the gap. CDR3 size: 13 residues. The germline V gene has CDR1 MNHNY and CDR2 SVGAGI (reference sequence). The CDR3 DNA is TGTGCCAGCAGTTACGGGAGGTCCAATGAGCAGTTCTTC. This codes for CASSYGRSNEQFF.

This clone was found a few times. DNA of the CDR3: TGTGCCAGCAGCCCAGTGGGGAGCACTGAAGCTTTCTTT. Residues: CASSPVGSTEAFF. The chain is built from TRBV14 and TRBJ1-1; D not certain. This CDR3 contains 13 residues. Trimming removed 4 bases from V and 4 bases from J, with 10 bases in between. Per germline, CDR1 SGHDN and CDR2 FVKESK.

The chain links TRBV18 to TRBJ1-4, with TRBD1 matching 9 bases. The CDR3 sequence is 12 residues long. Germline V lookup: CDR1 KGHSH, CDR2 LQKENI. The trim removed 3 bases at V and 16 bases at J, leaving 6 bases unmatched. The CDR3 DNA reads as TGTGCCAGCTCACCCCTGCCGGGACAGGGGTTTTTT. This sequence encodes CASSPLPGQGFF.

This sequence joins TRBV7-8 and TRBJ2-5; unclear D gene. Per germline, CDR1 SGHVS and CDR2 FQNEAQ. Trimming removed 1 base at V and 2 bases at J, with 8 bases between. The CDR3 covers 14 residues. CDR3 region: CASSLGRRQETQYF. CDR3 bases: TGTGCCAGCAGCTTAGGACGCAGGCAAGAGACCCAGTACTTC.

The chain is built from TRBV28 and TRBJ1-4; D is undetermined. Trimming cost V 3 bases and J 5 bases, with 4 bases left between them. The CDR3 totals 12 residues. CDR1 is MDHEN, CDR2 SYDVKM, per germline. The CDR3 DNA is TGTGCCAGCAGTTTGAGAAATGAAAAACTGTTTTTT. Protein sequence: CASSLRNEKLFF.

J is TRBJ1-5 and V is TRBV19, with no clear D. V was cut by 6 bases and J by 5 bases, with 8 bases left in between. The CDR3 has 12 amino acids. CDR1 is LNHDA and CDR2 is SQIVND in the germline V gene (reference sequence). Here the CDR3 DNA reads TGTGCCAGTAGCCTAGTGGATCAGCCCCAGCATTTT. Translating it yields CASSLVDQPQHF.

The rearrangement links TRBV28 to TRBJ1-6; 7 bases are a match to TRBD1. The CDR3 sequence is 16 residues long. Germline V gives CDR1 MDHEN, CDR2 SYDVKM. Trimming removed 1 base from V and 9 bases from J; junction bases left unmatched: 9. The DNA for the CDR3 is TGTGCCAGCAGTTTATCCCCGACAGGGAAGGGTTCACCCCTCCACTTT. It yields the protein CASSLSPTGKGSPLHF.

The chain has TRBV5-1 and TRBJ1-3, with unresolved D. Germline V gene data show CDR1 as SGHRS and CDR2 as YFSETQ. This CDR3 contains 13 residues. Between the trimmed V and J ends, which lost 1 base and 0 bases, there was a span of 2 bases. CDR3 residues: CASSLPSGNTIYF. DNA of the CDR3: TGCGCCAGCAGCTTGCCCTCTGGAAACACCATATATTTT.

DNA of the CDR3: TGTGCCAGCAGCTTAGACCGGGAGCGGGGGGTTAGGGGTGAGCAGTTCTTC. Translated, it gives CASSLDRERGVRGEQFF. The chain uses TRBV11-2 and TRBJ2-1, with 9 bases matching TRBD2. The CDR3 is 17 amino acids. Trimming removed 0 bases from V and 9 bases from J; junction bases left unmatched: 12. Germline-derived CDR1 and CDR2 are SGHAT and FQNNGV.